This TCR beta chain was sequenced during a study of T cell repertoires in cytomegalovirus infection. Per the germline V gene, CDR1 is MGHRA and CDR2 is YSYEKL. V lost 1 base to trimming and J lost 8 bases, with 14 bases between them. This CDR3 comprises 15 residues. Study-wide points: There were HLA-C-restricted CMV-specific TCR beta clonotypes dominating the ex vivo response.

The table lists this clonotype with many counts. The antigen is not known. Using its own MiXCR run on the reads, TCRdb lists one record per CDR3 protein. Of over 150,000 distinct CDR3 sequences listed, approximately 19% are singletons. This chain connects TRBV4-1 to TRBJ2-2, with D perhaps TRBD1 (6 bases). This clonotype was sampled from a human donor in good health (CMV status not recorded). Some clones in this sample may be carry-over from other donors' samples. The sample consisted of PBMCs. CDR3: CASSQGSGALGELFF. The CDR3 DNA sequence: TGCGCCAGCAGCCAAGGGTCAGGGGCATTGGGGGAGCTGTTTTTT.